The 11 T cell receptor beta chains below were found in one sample sequenced in a study of human T cells and chemical hapten exposure. The treatment here: therapeutic diphenylcyclopropenone sensitization with weekly scalp DPC. It was the library that attached unique molecular identifiers to individual cDNA molecules. TCRdb re-derived calls from the reads in MiXCR, one entry per CDR3 protein. The sample has a few thousand distinct CDR3 sequences; roughly half are singletons. The material was whole blood, obtained before DPC sensitization or 2, 6, or about 24 weeks after (not recorded which). Every receptor here comes from an adult with alopecia areata. Some clones in this sample may be carry-over from other donors' samples. This table probably holds off-target reads from a library built for another chain.

This clonotype has just a few counts. The rearrangement links TRBV12-3 or TRBV12-4 to TRBJ2-1, with 12 bases fitting TRBD1. The CDR3 spans 16 residues. Trimming at V came to 5 bases and at J to 5 bases, leaving 7 bases not matched to a gene. As DNA, the CDR3 is TGTGCCAGCAGTCGGGGACAGGGGGCGGTTGACAATGAGCAGTTCTTC. Encoded protein: CASSRGQGAVDNEQFF.

J is TRBJ2-5 and V is TRBV20-1; 13 bases map to TRBD2. After removal of 6 bases from V and 3 bases from J, the junction contained 13 bases not matched to a gene. Germline CDR1 DFQATT, CDR2 SNEGSKA (reference sequence). CDR3 length equals 17 residues. In nucleotides, the CDR3 is TGCAGTGCCGCCCGCGCCCGGGGACTAGCGGGGAAAGAGACCCAGTACTTC. Its protein is CSAARARGLAGKETQYF.

The DNA of the CDR3 is TGTGCCAGCAGTGAATATGGGACAGGAAACACCGGGGAGCTGTTTTTT. Translation: CASSEYGTGNTGELFF. The chain recombines TRBV2 with TRBJ2-2; 8 nucleotides align to TRBD1. After removal of 2 bases from V and 2 bases from J, the junction contained 4 bases not matched to a gene. Per germline, CDR1 SNHLY and CDR2 FYNNEI. The CDR3 sequence is 16 residues long.

This clonotype was seen once. The V call is TRBV10-3, the J call TRBJ2-7; D assignment may be TRBD1 or TRBD2 (5 bases each). V lost 2 bases and J 4 bases, leaving 12 bases between the germline ends. Germline V gene sequence: CDR1 ENHRY, CDR2 SYGVKD. The CDR3 is made up of 14 amino acids. CDR3 in amino acids: CAISEMRGSYEQYF. CDR3 bases: TGTGCCATCAGTGAGATGAGGGGCAGTTACGAGCAGTACTTC.

The rearrangement links TRBV29-1 to TRBJ2-7, with D possibly TRBD1 on 5 matching bases. Trimming stripped 5 bases from V and 7 bases from J, with 15 bases between. The CDR3 consists of 12 residues. Germline V lookup: CDR1 SQVTM, CDR2 ANQGSEA. The DNA for the CDR3 is TGCAGCGTTAGCCAGGGAATTGGGGAGCAGTACTTC. Protein sequence: CSVSQGIGEQYF.

The J gene is TRBJ2-2, the V gene TRBV6-6; D not resolved. Germline CDR1 is MNHNY and CDR2 is SVGAGI (reference sequence). With 2 bases removed from V and 0 bases from J, the gap between germline ends came to 10 bases. The CDR3 is 16 residues long. The CDR3 here is CASSYRTSANTGELFF. Written as DNA, the CDR3 is TGTGCCAGCAGTTACCGTACATCAGCGAACACCGGGGAGCTGTTTTTT.

V is TRBV7-9 and J is TRBJ2-3, with 9 nucleotides matching TRBD2. V dropped 8 bases and J dropped 9; count of bases not matched to a gene: 9. The germline V gene encodes CDR1 SEHNR and CDR2 FQNEAQ (reference sequence). The CDR3 covers 13 residues. Here the CDR3 reads CASWSSGRGTQYF. Here the CDR3 DNA reads TGTGCCAGCTGGAGTAGCGGGAGAGGAACGCAGTATTTT.

CDR3 region: CAWSVRSPTEAFF. The CDR3 coding sequence is TGTGCCTGGAGTGTTCGTAGTCCCACTGAAGCTTTCTTT. The chain joins TRBV30 to TRBJ1-1, with unresolved D. V was cut by 0 bases and J by 4 bases, with 9 bases left in between. The CDR3 runs 13 residues. Germline V CDR1 and CDR2: GTSNPN, SVGIG (reference sequence).

The J gene is TRBJ2-1, the V gene TRBV3-1, with 7 bases fitting TRBD2. The CDR3 extends over 17 amino acids. Germline CDR1 is LGHDT and CDR2 is YNNKEL (reference sequence). V was pared by 0 bases and J by 4 bases, with 9 bases of the junction left unmatched. CDR3 loop: CASSQEKRDYIYNEQFF. In nucleotides, the CDR3 is TGTGCCAGCAGCCAAGAGAAGCGGGACTATATATACAATGAGCAGTTCTTC.

The chain has TRBV3-1 and TRBJ2-2; the D gene is possibly TRBD2 (5 bases). Germline loops: CDR1 LGHDT, CDR2 YNNKEL (reference sequence). Trimming removed 0 bases from V and 6 bases from J, with 17 bases in between. The CDR3 is made up of 17 amino acids. The CDR3 protein is CASSQDLVGDVPGELFF. CDR3 in DNA: TGTGCCAGCAGCCAAGATCTAGTGGGAGATGTTCCCGGGGAGCTGTTTTTT.

The genes are TRBV5-5 and TRBJ2-1; D unresolved. V lost 2 bases, J lost 0 bases, and 12 bases lay in between. CDR1 is SGHKS and CDR2 is YYEKEE in the germline V gene (reference sequence). The CDR3 has 16 amino acids. The CDR3 DNA reads TGTGCCAGCAGCTTAGTTCCAGTCAGCTCCTACAATGAGCAGTTCTTC. Translating it yields CASSLVPVSSYNEQFF.